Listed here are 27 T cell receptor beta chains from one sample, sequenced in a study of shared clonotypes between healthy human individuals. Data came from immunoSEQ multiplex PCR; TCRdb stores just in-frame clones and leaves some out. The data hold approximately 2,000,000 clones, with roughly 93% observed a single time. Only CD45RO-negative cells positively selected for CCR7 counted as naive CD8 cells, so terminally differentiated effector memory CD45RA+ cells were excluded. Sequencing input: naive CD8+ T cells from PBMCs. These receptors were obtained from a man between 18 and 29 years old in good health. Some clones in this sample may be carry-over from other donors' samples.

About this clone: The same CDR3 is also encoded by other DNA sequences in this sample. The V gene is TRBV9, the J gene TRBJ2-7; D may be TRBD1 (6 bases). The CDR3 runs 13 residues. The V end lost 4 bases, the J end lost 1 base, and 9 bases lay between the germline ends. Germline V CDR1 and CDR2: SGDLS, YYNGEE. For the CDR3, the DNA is TGTGCCAGCAGCCCGGGACAATCCTACGAGCAGTACTTC. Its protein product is CASSPGQSYEQYF.

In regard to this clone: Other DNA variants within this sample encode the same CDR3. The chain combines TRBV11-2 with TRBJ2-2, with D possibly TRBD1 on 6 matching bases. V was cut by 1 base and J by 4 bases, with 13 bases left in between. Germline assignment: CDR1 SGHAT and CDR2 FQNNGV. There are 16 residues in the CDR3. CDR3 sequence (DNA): TGTGCCAGCAGCTTAGGGGCAGGGGCAGGCACCGGGGAGCTGTTTTTT. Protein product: CASSLGAGAGTGELFF.

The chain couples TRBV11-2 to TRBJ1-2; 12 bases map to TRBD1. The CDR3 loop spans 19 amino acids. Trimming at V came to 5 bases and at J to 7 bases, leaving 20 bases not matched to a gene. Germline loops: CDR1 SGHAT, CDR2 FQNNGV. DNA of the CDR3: TGTGCCAGCAGCGCGTACCCGGGACAGGGGGCAGTTGGCGTGGGTGGCTACACCTTC. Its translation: CASSAYPGQGAVGVGGYTF.

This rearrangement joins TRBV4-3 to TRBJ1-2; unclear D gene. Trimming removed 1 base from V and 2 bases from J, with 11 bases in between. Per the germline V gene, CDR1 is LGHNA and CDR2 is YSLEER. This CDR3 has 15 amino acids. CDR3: CASSQAQGMNYGYTF. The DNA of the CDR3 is TGCGCCAGCAGCCAAGCTCAAGGGATGAACTATGGCTACACCTTC.

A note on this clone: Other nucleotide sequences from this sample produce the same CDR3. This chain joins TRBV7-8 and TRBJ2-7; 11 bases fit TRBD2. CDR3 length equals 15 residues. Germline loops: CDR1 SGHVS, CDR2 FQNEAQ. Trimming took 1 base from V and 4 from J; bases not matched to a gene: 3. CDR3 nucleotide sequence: TGTGCCAGCAGCTTAGGAACTAGCGGGAGATACGAGCAGTACTTC. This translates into CASSLGTSGRYEQYF.

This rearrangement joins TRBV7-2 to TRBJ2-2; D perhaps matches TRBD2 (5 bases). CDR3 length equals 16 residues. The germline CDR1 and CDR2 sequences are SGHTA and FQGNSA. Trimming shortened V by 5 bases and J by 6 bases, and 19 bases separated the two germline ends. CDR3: CASSPTEEGESGELFF. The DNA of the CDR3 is TGTGCCAGCAGCCCAACTGAAGAGGGCGAGTCCGGGGAGCTGTTTTTT.

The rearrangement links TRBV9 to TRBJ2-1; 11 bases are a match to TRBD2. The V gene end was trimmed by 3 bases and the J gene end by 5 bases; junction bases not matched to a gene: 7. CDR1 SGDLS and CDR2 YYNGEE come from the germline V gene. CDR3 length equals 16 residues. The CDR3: CASSGGTSGFHNEQFF. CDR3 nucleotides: TGTGCCAGCAGCGGGGGGACTAGCGGTTTTCACAATGAGCAGTTCTTC.

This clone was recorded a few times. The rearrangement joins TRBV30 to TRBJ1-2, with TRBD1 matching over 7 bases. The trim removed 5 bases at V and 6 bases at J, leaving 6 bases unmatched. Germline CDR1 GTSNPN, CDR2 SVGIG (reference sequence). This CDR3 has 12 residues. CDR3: CAWGQDVHGYTF. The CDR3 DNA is TGTGCCTGGGGACAGGATGTTCATGGCTACACCTTC.

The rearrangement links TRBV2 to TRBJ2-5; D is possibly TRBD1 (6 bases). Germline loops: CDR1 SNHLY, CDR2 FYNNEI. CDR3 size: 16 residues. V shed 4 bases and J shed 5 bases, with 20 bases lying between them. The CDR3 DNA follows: TGTGCCAGCAGTGCCCTGGGTCAGGGGATTGTGGAGACCCAGTACTTC. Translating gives CASSALGQGIVETQYF.

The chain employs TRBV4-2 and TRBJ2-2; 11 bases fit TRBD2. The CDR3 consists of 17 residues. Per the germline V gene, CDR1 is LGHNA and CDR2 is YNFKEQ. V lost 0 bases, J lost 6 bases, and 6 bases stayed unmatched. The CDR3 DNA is TGTGCCAGCAGCCAAGAACTAGCGGGAGTCTTCGCCGGGGAGCTGTTTTTT. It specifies CASSQELAGVFAGELFF.

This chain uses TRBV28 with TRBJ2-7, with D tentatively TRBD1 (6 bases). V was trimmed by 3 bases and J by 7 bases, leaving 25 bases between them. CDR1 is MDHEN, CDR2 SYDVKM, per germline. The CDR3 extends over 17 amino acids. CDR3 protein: CASSFSLGQIIPGEQYF. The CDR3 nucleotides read TGTGCCAGCAGTTTTAGTCTCGGACAGATAATCCCTGGGGAGCAGTACTTC.

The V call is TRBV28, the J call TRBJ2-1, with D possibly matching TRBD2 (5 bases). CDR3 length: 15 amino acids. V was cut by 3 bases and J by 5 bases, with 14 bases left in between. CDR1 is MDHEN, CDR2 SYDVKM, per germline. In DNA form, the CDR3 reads TGTGCCAGCAGTTTGGGAGCGGCACTAAACAATGAGCAGTTCTTC. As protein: CASSLGAALNNEQFF. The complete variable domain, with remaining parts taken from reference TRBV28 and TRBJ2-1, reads DVKVTQSSRYLVKRTGEKVFLECVQDMDHENMFWYRQDPGLGLRLIYFSYDVKMKEKGDIPEGYSVSREKKERFSLILESASTNQTSMYLCASSLGAALNNEQFFGPGTRLTVL.

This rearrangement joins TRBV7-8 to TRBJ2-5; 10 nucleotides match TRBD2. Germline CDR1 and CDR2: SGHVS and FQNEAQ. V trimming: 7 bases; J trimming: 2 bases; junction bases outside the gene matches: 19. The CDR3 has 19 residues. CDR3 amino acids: CASTIGLAGVGLNQETQYF. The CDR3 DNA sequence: TGTGCCAGCACCATCGGGCTAGCGGGAGTTGGTTTGAATCAAGAGACCCAGTACTTC. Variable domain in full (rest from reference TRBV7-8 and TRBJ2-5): GAGVSQSPRYKVAKRGQDVALRCDPISGHVSLFWYQQALGQGPEFLTYFQNEAQLDKSGLPSDRFFAERPEGSVSTLKIQRTQQEDSAVYLCASTIGLAGVGLNQETQYFGPGTRLLVL.

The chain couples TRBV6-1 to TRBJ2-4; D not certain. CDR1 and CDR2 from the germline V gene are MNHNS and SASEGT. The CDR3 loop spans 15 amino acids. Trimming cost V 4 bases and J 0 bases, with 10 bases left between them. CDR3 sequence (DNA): TGTGCCAGCAGTGCCGGATCGACAGCCAAAAACATTCAGTACTTC. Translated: CASSAGSTAKNIQYF.

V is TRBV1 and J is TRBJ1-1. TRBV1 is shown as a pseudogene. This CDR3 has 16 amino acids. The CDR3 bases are TGCACCAGCAGCCAAGATTCCCCGTGGAGGGAAGCTGAAGCTTTCTTT. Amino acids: CTSSQDSPWREAEAFF.

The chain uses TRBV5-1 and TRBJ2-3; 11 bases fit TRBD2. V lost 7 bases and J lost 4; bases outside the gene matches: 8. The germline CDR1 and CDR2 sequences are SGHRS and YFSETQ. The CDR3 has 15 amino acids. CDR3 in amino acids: CASGELAGVADTQYF. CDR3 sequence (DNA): TGCGCCAGCGGCGAACTAGCGGGAGTTGCAGATACGCAGTATTTT.

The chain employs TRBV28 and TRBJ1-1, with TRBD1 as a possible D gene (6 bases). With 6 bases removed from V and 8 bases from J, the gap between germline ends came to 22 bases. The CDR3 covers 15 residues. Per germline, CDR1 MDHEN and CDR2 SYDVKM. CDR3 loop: CASSTPGQRRGEAFF. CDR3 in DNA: TGTGCCAGCAGCACCCCAGGACAGAGGAGGGGAGAAGCTTTCTTT.

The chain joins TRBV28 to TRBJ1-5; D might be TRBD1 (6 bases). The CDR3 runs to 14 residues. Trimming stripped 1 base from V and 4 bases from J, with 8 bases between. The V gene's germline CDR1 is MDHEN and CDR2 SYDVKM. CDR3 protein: CASSLYGTNQPQHF. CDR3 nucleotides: TGTGCCAGCAGTTTATACGGGACAAATCAGCCCCAGCATTTT.

The CDR3 reads CASSISGVPYNEQFF. CDR3 sequence (DNA): TGTGCCAGTAGTATATCGGGAGTCCCTTACAATGAGCAGTTCTTC. The chain carries TRBV19 and TRBJ2-1; the D gene is possibly TRBD2 (6 bases). V shed 2 bases and J shed 4 bases, with 12 bases lying between them. Germline CDR1 is LNHDA and CDR2 is SQIVND (reference sequence). This CDR3 comprises 15 residues.

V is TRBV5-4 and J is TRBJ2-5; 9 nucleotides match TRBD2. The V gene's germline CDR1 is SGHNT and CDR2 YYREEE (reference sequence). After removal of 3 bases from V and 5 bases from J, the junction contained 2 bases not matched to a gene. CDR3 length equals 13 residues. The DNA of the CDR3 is TGTGCCAGCAGCTCCACTAGCGGGGAGACCCAGTACTTC. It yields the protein CASSSTSGETQYF.

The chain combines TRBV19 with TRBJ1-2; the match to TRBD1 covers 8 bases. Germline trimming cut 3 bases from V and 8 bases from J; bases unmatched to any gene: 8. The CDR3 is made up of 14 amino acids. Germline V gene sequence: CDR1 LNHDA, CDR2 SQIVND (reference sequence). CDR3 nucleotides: TGTGCCAGTAGTATCCCGGGACAGGTTGAAGGCTACACCTTC. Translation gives CASSIPGQVEGYTF.

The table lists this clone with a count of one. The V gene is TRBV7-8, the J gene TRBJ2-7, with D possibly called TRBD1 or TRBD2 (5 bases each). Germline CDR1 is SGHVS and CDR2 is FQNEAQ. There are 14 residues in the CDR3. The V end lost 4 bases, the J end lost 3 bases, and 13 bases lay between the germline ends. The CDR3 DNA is TGTGCCAGCAGCTCGGGAACCAGGGTCTACGAGCAGTACTTC. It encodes CASSSGTRVYEQYF.

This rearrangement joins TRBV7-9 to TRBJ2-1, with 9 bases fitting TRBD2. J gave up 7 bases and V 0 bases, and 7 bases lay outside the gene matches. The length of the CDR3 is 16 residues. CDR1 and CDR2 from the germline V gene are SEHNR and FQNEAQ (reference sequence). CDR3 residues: CASSLADRGRANEQFF. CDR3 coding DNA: TGTGCCAGCAGCTTAGCTGATCGCGGGAGGGCGAATGAGCAGTTCTTC.

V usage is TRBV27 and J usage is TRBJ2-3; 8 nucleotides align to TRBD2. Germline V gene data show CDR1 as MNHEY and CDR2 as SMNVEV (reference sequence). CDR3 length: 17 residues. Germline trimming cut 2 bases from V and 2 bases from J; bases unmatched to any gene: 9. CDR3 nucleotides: TGTGCCAGCAGTTTAATAGAACTTAGCGGGGTCACAGATACGCAGTATTTT. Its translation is CASSLIELSGVTDTQYF.

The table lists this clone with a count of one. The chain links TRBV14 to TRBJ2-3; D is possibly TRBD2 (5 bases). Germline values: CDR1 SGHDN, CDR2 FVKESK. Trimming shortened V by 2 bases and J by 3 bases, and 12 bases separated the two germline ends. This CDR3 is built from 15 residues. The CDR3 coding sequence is TGTGCCAGCAGCCAACCGGGAATGGGGACAGATACGCAGTATTTT. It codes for CASSQPGMGTDTQYF.

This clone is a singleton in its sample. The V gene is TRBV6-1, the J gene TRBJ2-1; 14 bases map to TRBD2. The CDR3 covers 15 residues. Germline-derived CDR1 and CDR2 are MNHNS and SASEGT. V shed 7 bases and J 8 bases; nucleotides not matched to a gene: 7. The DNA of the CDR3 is TGTGCCAGCAAGTCGTGGGGACTAGCGGGAGATGAGCAGTTCTTC. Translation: CASKSWGLAGDEQFF.

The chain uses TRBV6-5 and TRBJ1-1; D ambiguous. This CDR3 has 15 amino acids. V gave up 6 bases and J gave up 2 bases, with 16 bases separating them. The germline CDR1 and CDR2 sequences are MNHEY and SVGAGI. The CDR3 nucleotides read TGTGCCAGCAGCCCGGTATGGGTAGGCAACACTGAAGCTTTCTTT. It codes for CASSPVWVGNTEAFF.